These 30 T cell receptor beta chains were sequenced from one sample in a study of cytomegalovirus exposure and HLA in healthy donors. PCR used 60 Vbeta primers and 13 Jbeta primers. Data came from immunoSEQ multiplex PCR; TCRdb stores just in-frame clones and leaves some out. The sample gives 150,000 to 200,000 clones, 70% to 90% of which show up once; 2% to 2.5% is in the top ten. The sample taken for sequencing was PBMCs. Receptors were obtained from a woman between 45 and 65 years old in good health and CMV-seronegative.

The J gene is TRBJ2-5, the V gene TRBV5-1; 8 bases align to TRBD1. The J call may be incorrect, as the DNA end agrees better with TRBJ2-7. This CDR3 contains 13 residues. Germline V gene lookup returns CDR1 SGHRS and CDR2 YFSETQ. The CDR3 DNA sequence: TGCGCCAGCAGCTTCGGACAGGGTGGCGAGCAGTACTTC. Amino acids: CASSFGQGGEQYF.

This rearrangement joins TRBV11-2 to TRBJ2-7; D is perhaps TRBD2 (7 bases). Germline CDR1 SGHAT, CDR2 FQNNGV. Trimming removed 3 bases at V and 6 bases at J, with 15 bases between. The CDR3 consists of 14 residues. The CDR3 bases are TGTGCCAGCAGCTTTTCCCCGGGGGGCCGCGAGCAGTACTTC. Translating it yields CASSFSPGGREQYF.

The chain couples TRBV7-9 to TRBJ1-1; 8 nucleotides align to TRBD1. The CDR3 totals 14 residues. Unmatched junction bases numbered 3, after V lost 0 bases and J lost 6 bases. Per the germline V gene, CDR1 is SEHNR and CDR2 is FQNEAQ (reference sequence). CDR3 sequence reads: CASSLAQGASEAFF. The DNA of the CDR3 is TGTGCCAGCAGCTTAGCGCAGGGGGCCTCTGAAGCTTTCTTT.

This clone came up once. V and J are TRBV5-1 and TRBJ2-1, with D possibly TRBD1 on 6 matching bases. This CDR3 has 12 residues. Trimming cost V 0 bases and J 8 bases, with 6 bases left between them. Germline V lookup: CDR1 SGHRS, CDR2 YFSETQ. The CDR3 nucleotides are TGCGCCAGCAGCTTGGACAGGGATGAGCAGTTCTTC. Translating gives CASSLDRDEQFF.

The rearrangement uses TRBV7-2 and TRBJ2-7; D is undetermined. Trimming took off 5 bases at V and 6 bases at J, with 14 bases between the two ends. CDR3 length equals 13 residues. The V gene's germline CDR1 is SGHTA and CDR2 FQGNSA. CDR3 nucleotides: TGTGCCAGCAGCCAGACTGGTCGACGCGAGCAGTACTTC. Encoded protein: CASSQTGRREQYF.

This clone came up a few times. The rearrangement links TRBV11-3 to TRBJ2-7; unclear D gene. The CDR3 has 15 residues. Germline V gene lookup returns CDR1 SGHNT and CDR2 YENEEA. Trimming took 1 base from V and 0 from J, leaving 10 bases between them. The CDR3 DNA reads TGTGCCAGCAGCTTAGGGCAGGTGAGCTCCTACGAGCAGTACTTC. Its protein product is CASSLGQVSSYEQYF.

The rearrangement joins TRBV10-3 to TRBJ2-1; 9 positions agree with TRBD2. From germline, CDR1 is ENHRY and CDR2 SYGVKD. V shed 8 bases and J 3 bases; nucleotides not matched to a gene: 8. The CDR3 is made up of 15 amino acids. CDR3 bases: TGTGCCATCGGGCGGGAGGGAGCGGGCTACAATGAGCAGTTCTTC. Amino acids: CAIGREGAGYNEQFF.

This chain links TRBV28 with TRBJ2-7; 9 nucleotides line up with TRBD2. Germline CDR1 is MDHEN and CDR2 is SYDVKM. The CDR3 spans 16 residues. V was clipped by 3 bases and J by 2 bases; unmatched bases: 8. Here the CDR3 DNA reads TGTGCCAGCAGTTTTTTGGCTAGCGGGACCGCCTACGAGCAGTACTTC. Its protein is CASSFLASGTAYEQYF.

CDR3 sequence (DNA): TGTGCCAGCAGTTACGCGGCTAGCACAGATACGCAGTATTTT. Its translation: CASSYAASTDTQYF. The V call is TRBV6-5, the J call TRBJ2-3; D unresolved. The CDR3 sequence is 14 residues long. Germline V CDR1 and CDR2: MNHEY, SVGAGI. V was clipped by 2 bases and J by 0 bases, with 6 bases between them.

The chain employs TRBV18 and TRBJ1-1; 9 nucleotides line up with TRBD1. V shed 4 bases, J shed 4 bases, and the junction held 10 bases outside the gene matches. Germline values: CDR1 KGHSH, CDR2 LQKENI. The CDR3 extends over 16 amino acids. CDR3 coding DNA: TGTGCCAGCTCACTGCGGACAGGGGCGTGGGGCACTGAAGCTTTCTTT. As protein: CASSLRTGAWGTEAFF.

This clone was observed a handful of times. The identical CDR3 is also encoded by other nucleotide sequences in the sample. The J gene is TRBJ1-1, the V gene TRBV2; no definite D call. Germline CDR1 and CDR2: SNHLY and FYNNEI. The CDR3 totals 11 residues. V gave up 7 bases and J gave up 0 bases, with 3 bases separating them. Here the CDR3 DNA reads TGTGCCAGCACGGTGAACACTGAAGCTTTCTTT. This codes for CASTVNTEAFF.

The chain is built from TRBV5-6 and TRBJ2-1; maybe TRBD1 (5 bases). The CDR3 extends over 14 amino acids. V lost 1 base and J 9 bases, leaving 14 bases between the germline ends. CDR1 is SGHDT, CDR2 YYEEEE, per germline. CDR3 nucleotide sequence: TGTGCCAGCAGCTTGACTGGAGCTAGGGGTGAGCAGTTCTTC. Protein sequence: CASSLTGARGEQFF.

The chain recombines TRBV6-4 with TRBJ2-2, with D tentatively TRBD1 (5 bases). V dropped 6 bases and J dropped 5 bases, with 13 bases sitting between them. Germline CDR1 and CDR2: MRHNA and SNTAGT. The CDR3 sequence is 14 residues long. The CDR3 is CASRTTRGTGELFF. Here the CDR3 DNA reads TGTGCCAGCAGAACCACAAGGGGAACCGGGGAGCTGTTTTTT.

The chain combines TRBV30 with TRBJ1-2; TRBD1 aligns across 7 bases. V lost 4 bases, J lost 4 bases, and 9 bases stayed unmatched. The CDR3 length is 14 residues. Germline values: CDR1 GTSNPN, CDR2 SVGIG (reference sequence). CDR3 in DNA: TGTGCCTGGATTAGGGACAGTCCTATCTATGGCTACACCTTC. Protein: CAWIRDSPIYGYTF.

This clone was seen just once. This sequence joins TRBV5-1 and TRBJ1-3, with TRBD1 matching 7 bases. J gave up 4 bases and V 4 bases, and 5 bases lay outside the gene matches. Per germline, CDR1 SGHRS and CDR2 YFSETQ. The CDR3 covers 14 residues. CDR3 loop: CASSPGQRGNTIYF. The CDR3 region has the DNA TGCGCCAGCAGCCCGGGACAGAGAGGAAACACCATATATTTT.

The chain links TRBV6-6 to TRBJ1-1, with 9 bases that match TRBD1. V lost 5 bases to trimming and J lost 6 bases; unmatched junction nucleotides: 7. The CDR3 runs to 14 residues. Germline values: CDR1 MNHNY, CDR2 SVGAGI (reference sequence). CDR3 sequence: CASSRDREGPEAFF. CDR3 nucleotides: TGTGCCAGCAGTCGGGACAGGGAAGGACCTGAAGCTTTCTTT.

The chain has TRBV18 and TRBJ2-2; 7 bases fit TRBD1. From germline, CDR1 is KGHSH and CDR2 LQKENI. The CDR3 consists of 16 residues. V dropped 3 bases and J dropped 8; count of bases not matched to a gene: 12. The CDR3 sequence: CASSPRTGLGPGELFF. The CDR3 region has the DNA TGTGCCAGCTCACCGCGGACAGGCCTGGGGCCGGGGGAGCTGTTTTTT.

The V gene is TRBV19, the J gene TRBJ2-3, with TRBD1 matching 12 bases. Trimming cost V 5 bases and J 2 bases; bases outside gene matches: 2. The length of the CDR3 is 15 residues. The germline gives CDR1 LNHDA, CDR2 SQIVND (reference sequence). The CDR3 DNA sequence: TGTGCCAGTAGTGCGGGACAGGGGGCCACAGATACGCAGTATTTT. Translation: CASSAGQGATDTQYF.

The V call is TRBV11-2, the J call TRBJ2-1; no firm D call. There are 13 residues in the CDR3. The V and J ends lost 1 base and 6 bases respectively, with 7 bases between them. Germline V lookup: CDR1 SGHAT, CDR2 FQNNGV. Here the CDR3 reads CASSLGNFNEQFF. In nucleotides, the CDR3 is TGTGCCAGCAGCTTAGGAAACTTCAATGAGCAGTTCTTC.

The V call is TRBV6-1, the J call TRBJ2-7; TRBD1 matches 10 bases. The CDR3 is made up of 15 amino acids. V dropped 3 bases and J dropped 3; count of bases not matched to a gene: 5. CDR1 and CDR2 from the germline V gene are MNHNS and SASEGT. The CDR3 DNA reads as TGTGCCAGCAGTGACCGGGACAGGGGCGTCTACGAGCAGTACTTC. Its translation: CASSDRDRGVYEQYF.

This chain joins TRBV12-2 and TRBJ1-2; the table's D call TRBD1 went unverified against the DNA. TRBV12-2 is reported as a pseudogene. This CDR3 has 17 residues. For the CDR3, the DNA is TGTGCAAGTCGCTTAGCGAGGGGGACAGTCCCTAACTATGGCTACACCTTC. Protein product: CASRLARGTVPNYGYTF.

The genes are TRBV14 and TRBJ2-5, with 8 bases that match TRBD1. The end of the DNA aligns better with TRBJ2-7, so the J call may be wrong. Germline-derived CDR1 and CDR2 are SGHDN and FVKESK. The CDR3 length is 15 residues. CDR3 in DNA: TGTGCCAGCAGCCCTAGGTGGACAGGGCGGTACGAGCAGTACTTC. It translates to CASSPRWTGRYEQYF.

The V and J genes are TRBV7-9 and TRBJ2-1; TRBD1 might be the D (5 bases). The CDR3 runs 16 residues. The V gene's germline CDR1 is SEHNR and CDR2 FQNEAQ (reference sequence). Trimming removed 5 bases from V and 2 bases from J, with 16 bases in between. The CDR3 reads CASSPNPQVTYNEQFF. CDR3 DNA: TGTGCCAGCAGCCCAAACCCACAGGTTACCTACAATGAGCAGTTCTTC. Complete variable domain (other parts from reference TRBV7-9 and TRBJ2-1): DTGVSQNPRHKITKRGQNVTFRCDPISEHNRLYWYRQTLGQGPEFLTYFQNEAQLEKSRLLSDRFSAERPKGSFSTLEIQRTEQGDSAMYLCASSPNPQVTYNEQFFGPGTRLTVL.

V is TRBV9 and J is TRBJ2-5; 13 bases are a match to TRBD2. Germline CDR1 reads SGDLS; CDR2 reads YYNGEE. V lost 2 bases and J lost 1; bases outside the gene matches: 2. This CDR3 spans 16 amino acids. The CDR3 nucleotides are TGTGCCAGCAGCGTCGGGACTAGCGGGACCCAAGAGACCCAGTACTTC. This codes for CASSVGTSGTQETQYF.

CDR3 nucleotide sequence: TGCAGCGTTGGACAGGGGCGAAGCTCTGAAGCTTTCTTT. This sequence encodes CSVGQGRSSEAFF. The V call is TRBV29-1, the J call TRBJ1-1; 8 bases line up with TRBD1. In germline, CDR1 is SQVTM, CDR2 ANQGSEA. The CDR3 has 13 residues. V was clipped by 4 bases and J by 6 bases; unmatched bases: 7.

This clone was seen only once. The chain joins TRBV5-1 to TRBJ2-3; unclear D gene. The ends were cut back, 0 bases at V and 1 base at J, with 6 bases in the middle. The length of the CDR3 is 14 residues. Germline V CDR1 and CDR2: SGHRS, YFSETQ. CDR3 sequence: CASSLGEGTDTQYF. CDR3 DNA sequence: TGCGCCAGCAGCTTGGGAGAAGGCACAGATACGCAGTATTTT. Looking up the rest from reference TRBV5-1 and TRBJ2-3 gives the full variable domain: KAGVTQTPRYLIKTRGQQVTLSCSPISGHRSVSWYQQTPGQGLQFLFEYFSETQRNKGNFPGRFSGRQFSNSRSEMNVSTLELGDSALYLCASSLGEGTDTQYFGPGTRLTVL.

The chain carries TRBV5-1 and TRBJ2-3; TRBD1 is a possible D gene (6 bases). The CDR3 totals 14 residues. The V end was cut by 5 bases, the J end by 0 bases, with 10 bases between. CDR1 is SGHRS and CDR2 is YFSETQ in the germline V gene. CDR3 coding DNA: TGCGCCAGCAGAGCAGGGGCGAGCACAGATACGCAGTATTTT. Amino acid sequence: CASRAGASTDTQYF.

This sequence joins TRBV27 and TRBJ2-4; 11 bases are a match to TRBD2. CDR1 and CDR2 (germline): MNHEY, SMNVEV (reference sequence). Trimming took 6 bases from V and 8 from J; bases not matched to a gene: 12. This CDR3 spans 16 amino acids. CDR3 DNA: TGTGCCAGCAGAACTGGGACTAGCGGAGGAGGGCACATTCAGTACTTC. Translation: CASRTGTSGGGHIQYF.

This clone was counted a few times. The DNA for the CDR3 is TGTGCCAGTAGTACGGTACAGGGCTCCTACAATGAGCAGTTCTTC. Translating gives CASSTVQGSYNEQFF. The chain carries TRBV19 and TRBJ2-1; D is possibly TRBD1 (6 bases). In germline, CDR1 is LNHDA, CDR2 SQIVND (reference sequence). This CDR3 has 15 amino acids. Trimming removed 4 bases from V and 0 bases from J, with 10 bases in between.

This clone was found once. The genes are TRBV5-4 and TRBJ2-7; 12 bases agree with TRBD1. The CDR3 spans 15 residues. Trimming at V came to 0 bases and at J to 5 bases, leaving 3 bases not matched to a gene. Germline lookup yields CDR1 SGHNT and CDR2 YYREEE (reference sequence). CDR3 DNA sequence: TGTGCCAGCAGCTTGGCCGGGACAGGGGGCAACGAGCAGTACTTC. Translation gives CASSLAGTGGNEQYF.